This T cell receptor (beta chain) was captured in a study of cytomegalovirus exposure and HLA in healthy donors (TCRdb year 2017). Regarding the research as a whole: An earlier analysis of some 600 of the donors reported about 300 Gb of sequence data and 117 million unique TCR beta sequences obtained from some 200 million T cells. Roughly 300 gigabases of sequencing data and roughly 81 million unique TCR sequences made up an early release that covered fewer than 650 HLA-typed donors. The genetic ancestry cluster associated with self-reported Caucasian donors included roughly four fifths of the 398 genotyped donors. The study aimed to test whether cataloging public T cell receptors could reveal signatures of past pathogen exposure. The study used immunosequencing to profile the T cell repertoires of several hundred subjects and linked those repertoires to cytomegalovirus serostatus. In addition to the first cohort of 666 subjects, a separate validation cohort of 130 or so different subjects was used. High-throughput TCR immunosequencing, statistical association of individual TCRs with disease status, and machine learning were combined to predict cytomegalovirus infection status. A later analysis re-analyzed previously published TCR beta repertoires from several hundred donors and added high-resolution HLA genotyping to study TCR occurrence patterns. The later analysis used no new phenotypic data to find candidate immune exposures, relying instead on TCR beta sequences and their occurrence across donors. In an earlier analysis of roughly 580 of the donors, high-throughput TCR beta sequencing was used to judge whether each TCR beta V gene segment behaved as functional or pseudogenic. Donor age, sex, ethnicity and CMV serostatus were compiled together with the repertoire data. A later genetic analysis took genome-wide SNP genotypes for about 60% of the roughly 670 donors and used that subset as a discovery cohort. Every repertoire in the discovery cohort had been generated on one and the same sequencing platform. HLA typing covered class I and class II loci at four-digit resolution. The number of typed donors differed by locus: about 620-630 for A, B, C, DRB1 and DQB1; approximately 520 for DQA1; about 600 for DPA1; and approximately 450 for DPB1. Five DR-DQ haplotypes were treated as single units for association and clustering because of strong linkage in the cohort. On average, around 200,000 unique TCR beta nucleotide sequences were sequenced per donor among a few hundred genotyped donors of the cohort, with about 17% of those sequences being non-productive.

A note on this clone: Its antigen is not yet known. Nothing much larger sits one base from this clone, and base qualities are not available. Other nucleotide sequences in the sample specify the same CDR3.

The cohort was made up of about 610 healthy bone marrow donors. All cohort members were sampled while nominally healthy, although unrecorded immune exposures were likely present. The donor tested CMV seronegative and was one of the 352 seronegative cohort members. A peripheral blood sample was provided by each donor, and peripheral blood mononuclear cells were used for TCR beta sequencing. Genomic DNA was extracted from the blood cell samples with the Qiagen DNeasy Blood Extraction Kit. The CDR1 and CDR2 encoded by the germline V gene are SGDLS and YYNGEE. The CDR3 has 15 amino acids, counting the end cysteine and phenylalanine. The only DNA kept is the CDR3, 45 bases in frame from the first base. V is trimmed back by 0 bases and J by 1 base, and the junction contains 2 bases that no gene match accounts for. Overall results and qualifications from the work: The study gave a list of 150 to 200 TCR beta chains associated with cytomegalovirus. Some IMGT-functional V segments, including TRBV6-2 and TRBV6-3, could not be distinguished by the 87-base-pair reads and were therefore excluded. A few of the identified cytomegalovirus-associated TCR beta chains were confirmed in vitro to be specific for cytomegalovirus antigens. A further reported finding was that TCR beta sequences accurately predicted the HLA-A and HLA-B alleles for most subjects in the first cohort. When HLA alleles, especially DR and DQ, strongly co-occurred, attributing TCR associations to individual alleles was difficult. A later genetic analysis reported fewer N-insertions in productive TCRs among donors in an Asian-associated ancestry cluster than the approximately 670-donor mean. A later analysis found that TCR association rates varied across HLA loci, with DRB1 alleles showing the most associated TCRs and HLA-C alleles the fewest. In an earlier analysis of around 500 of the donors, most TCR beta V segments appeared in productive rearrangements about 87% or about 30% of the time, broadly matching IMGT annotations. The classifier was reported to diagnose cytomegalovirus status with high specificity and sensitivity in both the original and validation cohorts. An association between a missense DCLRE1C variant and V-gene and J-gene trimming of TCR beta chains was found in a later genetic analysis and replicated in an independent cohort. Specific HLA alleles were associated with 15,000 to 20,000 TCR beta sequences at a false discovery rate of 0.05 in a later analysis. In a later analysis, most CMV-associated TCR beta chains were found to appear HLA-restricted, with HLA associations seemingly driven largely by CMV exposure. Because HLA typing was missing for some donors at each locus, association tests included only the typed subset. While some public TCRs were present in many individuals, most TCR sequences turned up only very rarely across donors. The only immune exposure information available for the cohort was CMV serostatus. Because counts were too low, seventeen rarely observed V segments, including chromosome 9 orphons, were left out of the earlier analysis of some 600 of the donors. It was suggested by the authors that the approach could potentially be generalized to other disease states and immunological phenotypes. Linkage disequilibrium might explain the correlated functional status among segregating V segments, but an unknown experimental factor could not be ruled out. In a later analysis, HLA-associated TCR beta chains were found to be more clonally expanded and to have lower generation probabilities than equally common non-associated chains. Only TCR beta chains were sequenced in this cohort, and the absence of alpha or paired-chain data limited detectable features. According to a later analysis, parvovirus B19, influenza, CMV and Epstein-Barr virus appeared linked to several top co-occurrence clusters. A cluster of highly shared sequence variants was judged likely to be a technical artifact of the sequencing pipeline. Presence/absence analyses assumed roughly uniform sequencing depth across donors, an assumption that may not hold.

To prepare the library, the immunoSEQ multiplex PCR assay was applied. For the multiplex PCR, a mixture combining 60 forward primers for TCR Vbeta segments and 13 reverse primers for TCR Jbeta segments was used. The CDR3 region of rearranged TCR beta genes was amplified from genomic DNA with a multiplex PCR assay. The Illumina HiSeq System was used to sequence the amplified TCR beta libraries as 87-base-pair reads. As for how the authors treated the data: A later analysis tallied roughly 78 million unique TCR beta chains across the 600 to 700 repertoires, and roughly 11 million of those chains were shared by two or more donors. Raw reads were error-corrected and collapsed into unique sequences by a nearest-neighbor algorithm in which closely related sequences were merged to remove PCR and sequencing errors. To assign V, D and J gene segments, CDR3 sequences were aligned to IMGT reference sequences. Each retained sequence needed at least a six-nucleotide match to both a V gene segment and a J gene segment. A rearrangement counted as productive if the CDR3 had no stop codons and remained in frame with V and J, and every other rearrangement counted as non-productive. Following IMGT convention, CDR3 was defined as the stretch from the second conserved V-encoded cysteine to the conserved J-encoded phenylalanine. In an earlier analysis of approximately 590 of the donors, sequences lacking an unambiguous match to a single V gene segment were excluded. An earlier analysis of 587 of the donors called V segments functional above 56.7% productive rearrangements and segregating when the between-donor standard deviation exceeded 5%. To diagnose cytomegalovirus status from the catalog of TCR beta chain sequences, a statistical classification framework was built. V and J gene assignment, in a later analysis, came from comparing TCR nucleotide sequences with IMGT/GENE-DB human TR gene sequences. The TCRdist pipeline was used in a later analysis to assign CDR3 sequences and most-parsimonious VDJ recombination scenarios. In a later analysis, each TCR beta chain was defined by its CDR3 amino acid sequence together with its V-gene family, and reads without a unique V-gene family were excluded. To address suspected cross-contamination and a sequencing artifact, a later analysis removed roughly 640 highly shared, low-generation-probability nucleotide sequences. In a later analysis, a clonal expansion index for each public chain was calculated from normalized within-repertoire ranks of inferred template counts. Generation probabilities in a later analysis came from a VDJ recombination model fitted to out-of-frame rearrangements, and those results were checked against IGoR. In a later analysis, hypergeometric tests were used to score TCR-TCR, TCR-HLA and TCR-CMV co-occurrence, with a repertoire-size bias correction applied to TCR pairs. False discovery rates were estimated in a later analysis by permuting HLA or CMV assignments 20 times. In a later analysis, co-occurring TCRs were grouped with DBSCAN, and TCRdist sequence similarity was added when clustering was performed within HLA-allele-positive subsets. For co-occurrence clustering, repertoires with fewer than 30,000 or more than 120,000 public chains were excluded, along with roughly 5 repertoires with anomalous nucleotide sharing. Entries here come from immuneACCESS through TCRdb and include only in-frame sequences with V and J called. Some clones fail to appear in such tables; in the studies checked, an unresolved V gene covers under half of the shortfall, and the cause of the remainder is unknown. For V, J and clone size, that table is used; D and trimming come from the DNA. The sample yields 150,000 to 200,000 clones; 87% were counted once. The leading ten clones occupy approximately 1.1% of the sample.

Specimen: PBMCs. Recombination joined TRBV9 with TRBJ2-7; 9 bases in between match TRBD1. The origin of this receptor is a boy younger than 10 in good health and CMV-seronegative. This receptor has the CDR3 CASSVGGTGSYEQYF. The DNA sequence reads TGTGCCAGCAGCGTAGGAGGGACAGGGTCCTACGAGCAGTACTTC.